Shown below are 8 T cell receptor beta chains from a single sample sequenced in a study of T-cell reconstitution after alpha-beta-depleted transplantation in children. The TCRbeta library incorporated unique molecular identifiers. TCRdb called the PCR reads again in MiXCR, with one record for every CDR3 protein. The sample yields 670,000 or so distinct CDR3 sequences, around 14% seen once. The material was PBMCs, obtained before TCRalphabeta/CD19-depleted stem cell transplant. These receptor sequences come from a girl aged 2 to 9 with congenital amegakaryocytic thrombocytopenia, due to receive a stem cell transplant.

This clonotype has a count of ten or more. The chain carries TRBV20-1 and TRBJ2-7; weak D call: TRBD2 (6 bases). The germline V gene has CDR1 DFQATT and CDR2 SNEGSKA (reference sequence). V was cut by 5 bases and J by 2 bases, with 10 bases left in between. The CDR3 is 12 residues long. The CDR3 nucleotides are TGCAGTGCTCTTAGCGGCCCCTACGAGCAGTACTTC. Protein product: CSALSGPYEQYF.

This clonotype was recorded a few times. This sequence joins TRBV5-1 and TRBJ2-5, with TRBD2 matching 12 bases. The CDR3 sequence is 17 residues long. V dropped 3 bases and J dropped 8; count of bases not matched to a gene: 14. Germline assignment: CDR1 SGHRS and CDR2 YFSETQ. The CDR3 nucleotides read TGCGCCAGCAGCTCGGGACTAGCGGGCCAGCCGGGGGCTACCCAGTACTTC. Amino acids: CASSSGLAGQPGATQYF.

This clonotype was recorded at least ten times. This chain links TRBV2 with TRBJ2-7; the D is unclear. Germline V gene sequence: CDR1 SNHLY, CDR2 FYNNEI. Trimming cost V 6 bases and J 12 bases, with 18 bases left between them. This CDR3 has 12 residues. CDR3: CASRSTSPLRYF. CDR3 sequence (DNA): TGTGCCAGCAGGTCGACATCGCCGCTGCGGTACTTC.

This clonotype was detected ten times or more. V gene TRBV7-2 combines with J gene TRBJ2-7; 9 bases are shared with TRBD2. Trimming cost V 3 bases and J 6 bases; bases outside gene matches: 9. The CDR3 is 15 amino acids. Germline V gene lookup returns CDR1 SGHTA and CDR2 FQGNSA. The CDR3: CASSLVGTSLSEQYF. In nucleotides, the CDR3 is TGTGCCAGCAGCTTGGTTGGGACTAGCTTATCCGAGCAGTACTTC. The full variable domain, rest sourced from reference TRBV7-2 and TRBJ2-7, is GAGVSQSPSNKVTEKGKDVELRCDPISGHTALYWYRQSLGQGLEFLIYFQGNSAPDKSGLPSDRFSAERTGGSVSTLTIQRTQQEDSAVYLCASSLVGTSLSEQYFGPGTRLTVT.

This clonotype came up many times. This chain links TRBV29-1 with TRBJ2-3, with 8 bases identical to TRBD2. The V segment lost 6 bases and the J segment 4 bases; nucleotides outside the gene matches: 12. This CDR3 is 15 amino acids long. The germline CDR1 and CDR2 sequences are SQVTM and ANQGSEA. This CDR3 is CSVDPSAGVPDTQYF. The DNA for the CDR3 is TGCAGCGTCGACCCGTCAGCGGGAGTCCCAGATACGCAGTATTTT.

Only a few counts were recorded for this clonotype. The chain links TRBV20-1 to TRBJ2-1; 8 nucleotides agree with TRBD2. The CDR3 is 15 amino acids. The germline V gene has CDR1 DFQATT and CDR2 SNEGSKA (reference sequence). J lost 9 bases, V lost 5 bases, and 15 bases had no gene match. CDR3 DNA sequence: TGCAGTGCTCGCAGCCCGGGACTAGGCCTGGGTGAGCAGTTCTTC. Protein: CSARSPGLGLGEQFF.

This clonotype came up many times. The chain combines TRBV5-1 with TRBJ2-2, with 7 bases identical to TRBD2. This CDR3 contains 15 residues. Germline values: CDR1 SGHRS, CDR2 YFSETQ. The V and J ends lost 3 bases and 1 base, in that order; junction bases with no gene match: 3. CDR3: CASSSLAGNTGELFF. For the CDR3, the DNA is TGCGCCAGCAGCTCGTTAGCGGGGAACACCGGGGAGCTGTTTTTT.

This chain connects TRBV7-9 to TRBJ2-7; 10 bases line up with TRBD1. There are 17 residues in the CDR3. Germline lookup yields CDR1 SEHNR and CDR2 FQNEAQ (reference sequence). After removal of 6 bases from V and 3 bases from J, the junction contained 14 bases not matched to a gene. CDR3 bases: TGTGCCAGCAGTTGGGATCCTTTGGACAGGGGGAACTACGAGCAGTACTTC. As protein: CASSWDPLDRGNYEQYF.